The clone carrying this T cell receptor (beta chain) has a count of ten or more. CDR1 is DFQATT, CDR2 SNEGSKA, per germline (reference sequence). The CDR3 runs 15 residues. The ends lost 3 bases at V and 4 bases at J; junction bases unmatched: 12. The data stem from a study of Graves' ophthalmopathy and Graves' hyperthyroidism. RNA transcripts were the template, and TCR beta CDR3 regions were amplified from them. HTBI-primed first-round RT-PCR preceded second-round multiplex PCR. MiXCR was run by TCRdb on the multiplex PCR reads, yielding one entry per CDR3 protein. The table includes approximately 640,000 distinct CDR3 sequences, just over 40% detected once.

The TCR was taken from an adult man with Graves' ophthalmopathy. Material: peripheral blood. This chain connects TRBV20-1 to TRBJ2-7, with 7 bases fitting TRBD1. The CDR3 here is CSASSLSAGGYEQYF. In DNA form, the CDR3 reads TGCAGTGCTAGTAGCTTATCGGCAGGGGGATACGAGCAGTACTTC.